This is a list of T cell receptor beta chains from one sample in a study of OX40 agonist ivuxolimab in advanced cancers. Data came from immunoSEQ multiplex PCR; TCRdb stores just in-frame clones and leaves some out. The data show about 49,000 clones, 85% seen once. The sample consisted of CD4+ or CD8+ T cells sorted from blood, taken in a trial of the OX40 agonist ivuxolimab. These receptor sequences come from an adult with an advanced solid tumor such as melanoma, head and neck, liver or kidney cancer. Both conserved end residues are part of each CDR3. The D gene is left open where the match is weak.

J | D | V | CDR3 | DNA
TRBJ1-1 | TRBD1 | TRBV7-3 | CASSLRGLLAPGQPDMNTEAFF | TGTGCCAGCAGCTTAAGGGGTCTCCTGGCACCGGGACAGCCGGACATGAACACTGAAGCTTTCTTT
TRBJ2-3 | . | TRBV2 | CASSGTGKGHTDTQYF | TGTGCCAGCAGCGGAACAGGGAAGGGGCACACAGATACGCAGTATTTT
TRBJ2-7 | . | TRBV27 | CASSPFRGRYEQYF | TGTGCCAGCAGTCCGTTTCGGGGGCGCTACGAGCAGTACTTC
TRBJ2-1 | . | TRBV6-5 | CASSYGGGPSEQFF | TGTGCCAGCAGTTATGGGGGGGGGCCCTCGGAGCAGTTCTTC
TRBJ2-1 | TRBD1 | TRBV7-9 | CASSPRQGRGTRNNEQFF | TGTGCCAGCAGCCCACGACAGGGTAGGGGGACACGGAACAATGAGCAGTTCTTC
TRBJ1-3 | . | TRBV5-4 | CASSSYPLGSSTGNTIYF | TGTGCCAGCAGCTCGTATCCCCTAGGGAGCAGCACAGGAAACACCATATATTTT
TRBJ2-1 | . | TRBV7-2 | CASSPSGRRFYNEQFF | TGTGCCAGCAGCCCATCAGGGCGGCGGTTCTACAATGAGCAGTTCTTC
TRBJ1-2 | . | TRBV15 | CATSNLTGRNYGYTF | TGTGCCACCAGCAATCTTACAGGGCGAAACTATGGCTACACCTTC
TRBJ2-3 | TRBD1 | TRBV9 | CASSVGTGTLGNTDTQYF | TGTGCCAGCAGCGTTGGGACAGGGACTCTTGGTAACACAGATACGCAGTATTTT
TRBJ2-5 | TRBD2 | TRBV4-3 | CASSQDRGGLETQYF | TGCGCCAGCAGCCAAGATCGGGGGGGCCTGGAGACCCAGTACTTC
TRBJ2-7 | TRBD1 | TRBV5-4 | CASSLAPTGSYEQYF | TGTGCCAGCAGCTTGGCCCCGACAGGGTCTTACGAGCAGTACTTC
TRBJ2-3 | TRBD2 | TRBV11-2 | CASSLGSGGTDTQYF | TGTGCCAGCAGCTTAGGTAGCGGGGGAACAGATACGCAGTATTTT
TRBJ2-3 | TRBD2 | TRBV7-3 | CASSSRGGADTQYF | TGTGCCAGCAGCTCCCGGGGGGGCGCAGATACGCAGTATTTT
TRBJ2-2 | . | TRBV6-4 | CASSDRDTGELFF | TGTGCCAGCAGTGACAGGGACACCGGGGAGCTGTTTTTT
TRBJ2-2 | . | TRBV27 | CASSHGQGTGELFF | TGTGCCAGCAGCCATGGGCAGGGCACCGGGGAGCTGTTTTTT